Listed below are T cell receptor beta chains from one sample, sequenced in a study of CD8 T cells in Susac syndrome. TCRdb itself ran the immunoSEQ multiplex PCR reads through MiXCR, one entry per CDR3 protein. Among around 220,000 distinct CDR3 sequences listed, more than 85% were seen once. Input material: CD8+ T cells from PBMCs. These receptor sequences come from a human donor with multiple sclerosis. CDR3s include the opening cysteine and the closing phenylalanine or tryptophan. The D gene is left open where the match is weak. Expanded clones are given a class, and other clones once, few, many or no size at all.

cdr3_nt cdr3_aa v_call clone_size d_call j_call
TGTGCCAGCAAAGGTCCAGGGGGGGCCTACGAGCAGTACTTC CASKGPGGAYEQYF TRBV2 - - TRBJ2-7
TGTGCCACCAGGGACGGGACAACCGGCCGAAACACCATATATTTT CATRDGTTGRNTIYF TRBV15 - - TRBJ1-3
TGTGCCAGCAGCACGCACTGGGACAGGAGTACCTACGAGCAGTACTTC CASSTHWDRSTYEQYF TRBV7-9 - TRBD1 TRBJ2-7
TGTGCCAGCAGCGTAGCTTGGCGGGGGACTAGCGGGGGTCCTACCTACGAGCAGTACTTC CASSVAWRGTSGGPTYEQYF TRBV9 - TRBD2 TRBJ2-7
TGCAGTGCTAGAGACTGGGAGGGGACCCAGTACTTC CSARDWEGTQYF TRBV20-1 - TRBD2 TRBJ2-5
TGTGCCAGCAGAGACGGGACTAGCGGGAGCCACGAGCAGTTCTTC CASRDGTSGSHEQFF TRBV6-5 - TRBD2 TRBJ2-1
TGTGCCAGCAGTTTAAGGGGGGAAGAGACCCAGTACTTC CASSLRGEETQYF TRBV27 few - TRBJ2-5
TGTGCCAGCGGACAGGGGGGGTGGGATGAGCAGTTCTTC CASGQGGWDEQFF TRBV9 - TRBD1 TRBJ2-1
TGTGCCAGCAGCCTTCAAGGGGGAGGGCTGACGTTGGAGGCTTTCTTT CASSLQGGGLTLEAFF TRBV11-2 - - TRBJ1-1
TGCAGCGTTGGTCTGGGTGTCACCGGGGAGCTGTTTTTT CSVGLGVTGELFF TRBV29-1 - - TRBJ2-2
TGCAGCGTTTTGAGTGAAGAGGACAATGACTACGAGCAGTACTTC CSVLSEEDNDYEQYF TRBV29-1 - - TRBJ2-7
TGTGCCAGCAGCGTAGCTAGCGAGGGGGATGAGCAGTTCTTC CASSVASEGDEQFF TRBV9 - - TRBJ2-1
TGTGCCAGCAGCTTGCGACGGGAGGACTTCCAAGAGACCCAGTACTTC CASSLRREDFQETQYF TRBV5-4 - TRBD2 TRBJ2-5
TGTGCCAGCAGTTACGGGGGGCTACAGCCCCAGCATTTT CASSYGGLQPQHF TRBV6-5 - - TRBJ1-5
TGTGCCTGGAGTGGGGGGGGGTCACGGCCTTACAATGAGCAGTTCTTC CAWSGGGSRPYNEQFF TRBV30 - TRBD2 TRBJ2-1
TGTGCCAGCAGCCCATCCGGGACCGCCTACGAGCAGTACTTC CASSPSGTAYEQYF TRBV9 few - TRBJ2-7
TGTGCCAGCATCCCACCTCTGGACTATGGCTACACCTTC CASIPPLDYGYTF TRBV27 - - TRBJ1-2
TGTGCCAGCAGTGAGGGACAGGGTTACACTGAAGCTTTCTTT CASSEGQGYTEAFF TRBV2 - TRBD1 TRBJ1-1
TGTGCCAGCAGTTTATTACTAGCGGGTTACTACGAGCAGTACTTC CASSLLLAGYYEQYF TRBV12-3/TRBV12-4 - TRBD2 TRBJ2-7
TGTGCCAGCAGCTTAGTGGGCAGCCAAGAGACCCAGTACTTC CASSLVGSQETQYF TRBV7-9 - - TRBJ2-5
TGTGCCAGCAGCTTGGGAGGGACAAAGTTCTTC CASSLGGTKFF TRBV5-6 - - TRBJ2-1
TGTGCCAGTTTGGGGGGCTGGACTGAAGCTTTCTTT CASLGGWTEAFF TRBV19 - - TRBJ1-1
TGTGCCAGCAGTGAGGGCGGGGGCCTTAACAATGAGCAGTTCTTC CASSEGGGLNNEQFF TRBV2 - - TRBJ2-1
TGTGCCAGCAGTATCACCGGGGCGACCTACGAGCAGTACTTC CASSITGATYEQYF TRBV6-5 - - TRBJ2-7
TGTGCCAGCAGCTTAGCGAATGGGGAAAGGGAGTTCTTC CASSLANGEREFF TRBV7-9 - - TRBJ2-1
TGTGCCAGCAACGACGGTACTGAAGCTTTCTTT CASNDGTEAFF TRBV6-1 - - TRBJ1-1
TGCAGTGCTAGATTCTTTTCCCCCCGTCGCGGGGGGGGATACAATGAGCAGTTCTTC CSARFFSPRRGGGYNEQFF TRBV20-1 - TRBD2 TRBJ2-1
TGTGCCTGGGACTCAAGCGGGGTCAACAATGAGCAGTTCTTC CAWDSSGVNNEQFF TRBV30 - TRBD2 TRBJ2-1
TGTGCCAGCAGCTCCCGACGCGGGGAAACACAAGAGACCCAGTACTTC CASSSRRGETQETQYF TRBV9 - - TRBJ2-5
TGTGCCTGGAGTGTACTAGGGGGAGACTACAATGAGCAGTTCTTC CAWSVLGGDYNEQFF TRBV30 - - TRBJ2-1
TGCAGTGCCAGAGTGGGACAGTCCTACGAGCAGTACTTC CSARVGQSYEQYF TRBV20-1 - TRBD1 TRBJ2-7